A selection of T cell receptor beta chains follows, all from one sample in a study of TIL therapy for anti-PD-1-resistant metastatic lung cancer. This table comes from immunoSEQ multiplex PCR, and its TCRdb copy is limited to in-frame clones, with some not included. The sample lists tens of thousands of clones; roughly 79% were seen once. The sequenced sample was blood, obtained at baseline. These TCRs come from a person between 30 and 80 years old with non-small cell lung cancer. Each CDR3 is given with its conserved first and last residue. Each record gives: V gene, clone size, J gene, D gene, CDR3 DNA, CDR3 protein. The D gene is left open where the match is weak. The size entry is marked missing in some rows and otherwise reads once, few, many or a size class.

>TRBV6-8|NA|TRBJ1-1|NA
TGTGCCAGCAGACTTACCGGGTCTAACACTGAAGCTTTCTTT
CASRLTGSNTEAFF
>TRBV6-1|NA|TRBJ1-3|NA
TGTGCCAGCTGTCGGGGGGGTGGAAACACCATATATTTT
CASCRGGGNTIYF
>TRBV7-7|NA|TRBJ2-5|TRBD1
TGTGCTAGCAGCCCCGGACAGGGGGCAGAGACCCAGTACTTC
CASSPGQGAETQYF
>TRBV5-4|few|TRBJ1-4|NA
TGTGCCAGCAGCGGAACAGACGATGCAACTAATGAAAAACTGTTTTTT
CASSGTDDATNEKLFF
>TRBV19|NA|TRBJ2-1|TRBD1
TGTGCCAGTAGTCCGCAAGGACAGGGGTTCTACAATGAGCAGTTCTTC
CASSPQGQGFYNEQFF
>TRBV19|NA|TRBJ2-5|TRBD2
TGTGCCAGCGCCGGGCCAACTAGCGGGCAGCAAGAGACCCAGTACTTC
CASAGPTSGQQETQYF
>TRBV6-1|NA|TRBJ2-7|NA
TGTGCCAGCAGTGACTGGTCGCTAGCGATATACTTC
CASSDWSLAIYF
>TRBV18|NA|TRBJ2-5|NA
TGTGCCAGCTCAGAAGGGGAGACCCAGTACTTC
CASSEGETQYF
>TRBV19|NA|TRBJ1-3|NA
TGTGCCAGTAGACAGACCCGCTCTGGAAACACCATATATTTT
CASRQTRSGNTIYF
>TRBV6-6|NA|TRBJ2-1|TRBD1
TGTGCCAGCAGTAACCGGGACAGGACCAGCAATGAGCAGTTCTTC
CASSNRDRTSNEQFF
>TRBV7-4|NA|TRBJ1-3|NA
TGTGCCAGCAGCTTATCTGAACTCTGCTCTGGAAACACCATATATTTT
CASSLSELCSGNTIYF
>TRBV9|NA|TRBJ2-1|TRBD2
TGTGCCAGCAGCGTAGCGGGGGGCTCCTACAATGAGCAGTTCTTC
CASSVAGGSYNEQFF
>TRBV11-3|NA|TRBJ2-2|TRBD2
TGTGCCAGCAGCCCGTTAAGGACTAGCGGGATGGGCACCGGGGAGCTGTTTTTT
CASSPLRTSGMGTGELFF
>TRBV19|NA|TRBJ2-5|NA
TGTGCCAGTAGTATAGTGACGCGGACTAACCAAGAGACCCAGTACTTC
CASSIVTRTNQETQYF
>TRBV7-9|NA|TRBJ2-5|NA
TGTGCCAGCACGGTGGGGTTATCAGAGACCCAGTACTTC
CASTVGLSETQYF
>TRBV13|NA|TRBJ2-1|TRBD2
TGTGCCAGCAGCTTGGGACTAGCGGGAGGGGACAATGAGCAGTTCTTC
CASSLGLAGGDNEQFF
>TRBV5-8|NA|TRBJ1-1|TRBD1
TGTGCCAGCACCTTTGGGAGGGGGCGTACTGAAGCTTTCTTT
CASTFGRGRTEAFF
>TRBV11-2|few|TRBJ2-7|NA
TGTGCCAGCGGCCGACTGAGGCGCTACGAGCAGTACTTC
CASGRLRRYEQYF
>TRBV16|NA|TRBJ1-5|NA
TGTGCCAGCAGCCAATGGGACGTAGGCAATCAGCCCCAGCATTTT
CASSQWDVGNQPQHF
>TRBV5-6|NA|TRBJ1-2|TRBD1
TGTGCCAGCAGCCCAGACAGGGGAGGAGGCTACACCTTC
CASSPDRGGGYTF
>TRBV7-2|NA|TRBJ2-7|TRBD1
TGTGCCAGCCAAAGGGACAGGGTTGACTACGAGCAGTACTTC
CASQRDRVDYEQYF
>TRBV5-5|NA|TRBJ1-2|TRBD1
TGTGCCAGCAGCCAACATGACAGGGTAGTTGGCTACACCTTC
CASSQHDRVVGYTF
>TRBV9|NA|TRBJ2-3|TRBD2
TGTGCCAGCAGCGCCCCTGCGGGGGGCGGCACAGATACGCAGTATTTT
CASSAPAGGGTDTQYF
>TRBV4-3|few|TRBJ1-3|NA
TGCGCCAGCAGCCAGACAGTAGTAGGAAACACCATATATTTT
CASSQTVVGNTIYF
>TRBV27|few|TRBJ2-7|NA
TGTGCCAGCAGTTCGGGAAGAGTCGACGAGCAGTACTTC
CASSSGRVDEQYF
>TRBV2|NA|TRBJ1-2|NA
TGTGCCAGCAGTGACAGGCAGGGAAGGTATGGCTACACCTTC
CASSDRQGRYGYTF
>TRBV19|few|TRBJ1-5|NA
TGTGCCAGTAGTATGATTGGGCGGAGACCCTCATCCTTAAGTAGCAATCAGCCCCAGCATTTT
CASSMIGRRPSSLSSNQPQHF
>TRBV19|NA|TRBJ1-5|NA
TGTGCCAGTAGTATAGTCATGGGGAATCAGCCCCAGCATTTT
CASSIVMGNQPQHF
>TRBV14|NA|TRBJ1-3|TRBD1
TGTGCCAGCAGCCGACAGGGCGGCTACGGAAACACCATATATTTT
CASSRQGGYGNTIYF
>TRBV25-1|NA|TRBJ1-2|NA
TGTGCCAGCAGGGGGACGGGGTATAACTATGGCTACACCTTC
CASRGTGYNYGYTF
>TRBV5-4|NA|TRBJ2-3|NA
TGTGCCAGCAGCTTTTACTTCGGACCCGCGGGTACGCAGTATTTT
CASSFYFGPAGTQYF
>TRBV5-4|once|TRBJ1-1|NA
TGTGCCAGCAGCTTGGAGGACGGTACCACTGAAGCTTTCTTT
CASSLEDGTTEAFF
>TRBV6-5|NA|TRBJ2-5|NA
TGTGCCAGCAGCCCCGTCGCTCCTGCACAAGAGACCCAGTACTTC
CASSPVAPAQETQYF
>TRBV13|NA|TRBJ1-3|NA
TGTGCCAGCAGCTTGACAGGCTCTGGAAACACCATATATTTT
CASSLTGSGNTIYF
>TRBV5-1|NA|TRBJ1-6|NA
TGCGCCAGCAGTTCCGACAGTTATAATTCACCCCTCCACTTT
CASSSDSYNSPLHF
>TRBV6-1|NA|TRBJ1-2|TRBD1
TGTGCCAGCAGGGGACAGTATGGCTACACCTTC
CASRGQYGYTF
>TRBV4-3|NA|TRBJ2-2|TRBD2
TGCGCCAGCAGCCAAGTTGGCCTAGCGGGTACCGGGGAGCTGTTTTTT
CASSQVGLAGTGELFF
>TRBV7-2|NA|TRBJ2-1|TRBD2
TGTGCCAGCAGCTTATCACCGGGACTAGCGGACAATGAGCAGTTCTTC
CASSLSPGLADNEQFF
>TRBV11-1|NA|TRBJ2-3|NA
TGTGCCAGCATGGGTGGACTATACACAGATACGCAGTATTTT
CASMGGLYTDTQYF
>TRBV14|NA|TRBJ1-2|TRBD1
TGTGCCAGCAGCCAAGATGCGACAGGGGCCGATGGCTACACCTTC
CASSQDATGADGYTF
>TRBV27|NA|TRBJ2-1|NA
TGTGCCAGCAGTTTCCAACTCTCGCCTCGCAATGAGCAGTTCTTC
CASSFQLSPRNEQFF
>TRBV5-1|NA|TRBJ2-7|TRBD1
TGCGCCAGCAGCTTGGAAACAGGGGCCTACGAGCAGTACTTC
CASSLETGAYEQYF
>TRBV7-9|NA|TRBJ2-7|TRBD1
TGTGCCAGCAGCTCCGGAGACAGGGCCCACGAGCAGTACTTC
CASSSGDRAHEQYF
>TRBV29-1|NA|TRBJ2-2|NA
TGCAGCGCAAGTCGGACTTCTAACACCGGGGAGCTGTTTTTT
CSASRTSNTGELFF
>TRBV7-2|few|TRBJ2-7|NA
TGTGCCAGCAGCTTACTCTACGAGCAGTACTTC
CASSLLYEQYF
>TRBV5-1|once|TRBJ1-1|NA
TGCGCCACCCAGTCACGGGTTGGCACTGAAGCTTTCTTT
CATQSRVGTEAFF
>TRBV2|NA|TRBJ2-5|NA
TGTGCCAGCCATATGAACGGGCAGACCCAGTACTTC
CASHMNGQTQYF
>TRBV7-9|NA|TRBJ2-3|NA
TGTGCCAGCAGCTTAGATGCCCGCACAGATACGCAGTATTTT
CASSLDARTDTQYF
>TRBV9|NA|TRBJ2-7|NA
TGTGCCAGCAGCGTAGAGGGTTCCTACGAGCAGTACTTC
CASSVEGSYEQYF
>TRBV6-5|NA|TRBJ2-5|NA
TGTGCCAGCAGTTACACGGGGACCCAGTACTTC
CASSYTGTQYF
>TRBV15|NA|TRBJ2-1|TRBD1
TGTGCCACCAGCAGAGATTTTAGTCAGGGGGCGGGGGAGCAGTTCTTC
CATSRDFSQGAGEQFF
>TRBV19|NA|TRBJ1-6|NA
TGTGCCAGTAGTTGGGGACGAGAGTACTCACCCCTCCACTTT
CASSWGREYSPLHF
>TRBV6-6|once|TRBJ1-1|NA
TGTGCCAGCAGATATAATCCGAACACTGAAGCTTTCTTT
CASRYNPNTEAFF
>TRBV30|NA|TRBJ1-4|NA
TGTGCCTGGAGCTATTCAGGGAGAGTAGGGGAAAAACTGTTTTTT
CAWSYSGRVGEKLFF
>TRBV5-8|NA|TRBJ2-1|NA
TGTGCCAGCAGCCACCCAGACAGCTACAATGAGCAGTTCTTC
CASSHPDSYNEQFF
>TRBV27|few|TRBJ1-5|NA
TGTGCCAGCAGTTTATCAGGGGCGGGTCAGCCCCAGCATTTT
CASSLSGAGQPQHF
>TRBV6-5|NA|TRBJ1-2|NA
TGTGCCAGCAGACCGACCGGTAACTATGGCTACACCTTC
CASRPTGNYGYTF
>TRBV30|NA|TRBJ2-7|NA
TGTGCCTGGACCAAACCCAGCTCCTACGAGCAGTACTTC
CAWTKPSSYEQYF